The clone carrying this TCR beta chain was counted only a few times. This sample stems from a study of blood T cells in healthy people across ages. This CDR3 spans 13 amino acids. CDR1 is SGHVS, CDR2 FNYEAQ, per germline. V was shortened by 6 bases and J by 1 base, with 9 bases between the two germline ends. Primers used in a second PCR of about 7 to 12 cycles were a sample-barcoded 5' primer and a J-beta primer mix. Each cDNA was tagged by a template-switch adaptor containing 12 random nucleotides. TCRdb recomputed calls from the 5' RACE reads with MiXCR, one row per CDR3 protein. In the table there are roughly 650,000 distinct CDR3 sequences, 32% of which are singletons.

The TCR originated in an elderly woman in good health. The sequenced sample consisted of blood. The J gene is TRBJ1-1, the V gene TRBV7-6; D is possibly TRBD1 (6 bases). The CDR3 DNA reads as TGTGCCAGCAGTAACAGGGCGAACACTGAAGCTTTCTTT. Its protein is CASSNRANTEAFF.